The present TCR beta chain was sequenced within a study of CD4+ T cells in melanoma. Whole-study results and caveats: CD8+ T cell, macrophage and B cell function reportedly correlated with neoantigen-specific CD4+ T cells. Diverse differentiation states were reported for melanoma neoantigen-specific CD4+ T cells.

Profiling relied on immunoSEQ multiplex PCR, and the TCRdb table lists in-frame clones only, not all of them. The sample holds around 130,000 clones, over 90% seen once. Germline V lookup: CDR1 MGHRA, CDR2 YSYEKL. V lost 4 bases to trimming and J lost 7 bases, with 7 bases between them. This CDR3 comprises 12 residues. Note on this clone: Its antigen is unknown.

The V call is TRBV4-1, the J call TRBJ1-4, with a possible D match to TRBD1 (5 bases). This clonotype originated in a human donor with melanoma. The CDR3 DNA follows: TGCGCCAGCAGCCCGGGGCCTGAAAAACTGTTTTTT. It yields the protein CASSPGPEKLFF.